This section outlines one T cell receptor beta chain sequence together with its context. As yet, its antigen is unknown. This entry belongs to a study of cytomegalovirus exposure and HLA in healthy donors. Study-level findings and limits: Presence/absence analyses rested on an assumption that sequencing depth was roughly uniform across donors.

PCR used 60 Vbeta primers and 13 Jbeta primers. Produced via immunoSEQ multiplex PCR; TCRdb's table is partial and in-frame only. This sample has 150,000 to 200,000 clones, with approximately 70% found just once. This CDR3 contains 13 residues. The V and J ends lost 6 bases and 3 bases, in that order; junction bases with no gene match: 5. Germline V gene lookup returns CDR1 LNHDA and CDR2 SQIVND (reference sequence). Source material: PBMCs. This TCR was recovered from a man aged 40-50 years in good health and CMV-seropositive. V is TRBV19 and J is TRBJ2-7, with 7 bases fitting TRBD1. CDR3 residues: CASSRTGLYEQYF. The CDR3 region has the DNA TGTGCCAGTAGCCGGACAGGCCTCTACGAGCAGTACTTC.